The rows below give T cell receptor beta chains drawn from one sample of a study of PD-L1 blockade in urothelial cancer. The repertoire was sequenced with immunoSEQ multiplex PCR; TCRdb's copy has only in-frame clones and lacks some. Of about 36,000 clones detected, roughly 80% appear once; the ten largest clones hold about 11%. The specimen was PBMCs, collected around atezolizumab (anti-PD-L1) treatment. These receptors were taken from a man between 35 and 55 years old with urothelial cancer. Both conserved end residues are part of each CDR3. A D gene is named only where the DNA matches it firmly. Not all rows give a size; the values are once, few, many and, for expanded clones, a class.

length	size	V	D	J	DNA	CDR3
19	once	TRBV11-2	TRBD2	TRBJ2-7	TGTGCCAGCAGCGAAGGGACTAGCGGGAGGTATAGTGGGGCCTACGAGCAGTACTTC	CASSEGTSGRYSGAYEQYF
16	once	TRBV5-1	TRBD2	TRBJ2-7	TGCGCCAGCAGCTTCCTGACTAGCGGGAGTATCTACGAGCAGTACTTC	CASSFLTSGSIYEQYF
13	.	TRBV28	TRBD1	TRBJ1-1	TGTGCCAGCAGTCAGGGGGCGAACACTGAAGCTTTCTTT	CASSQGANTEAFF
13	.	TRBV5-6	.	TRBJ1-1	TGTGCCAGCAGCCCAAGCTTGTGGACTGAAGCTTTCTTT	CASSPSLWTEAFF
16	.	TRBV15	.	TRBJ2-5	TGTGCCACCAGCAGAGGTCCGACAGCCACGCAAGAGACCCAGTACTTC	CATSRGPTATQETQYF
13	.	TRBV7-2	.	TRBJ1-1	TGTGCCAGCAGCTTAGGTCGGAACACTGAAGCTTTCTTT	CASSLGRNTEAFF
15	.	TRBV27	.	TRBJ2-7	TGTGCCAGCAGTTTATCTGGTGACAGCGACTACGAGCAGTACTTC	CASSLSGDSDYEQYF
16	.	TRBV5-1	TRBD2	TRBJ2-2	TGCGCCAGCAGCTGGAGGTCTAGCGGGAGTTCCGGGGAGCTGTTTTTT	CASSWRSSGSSGELFF
13	.	TRBV19	.	TRBJ1-1	TGTGCCAGCAGGAGGGACTTGAACACTGAAGCTTTCTTT	CASRRDLNTEAFF
17	.	TRBV19	TRBD1	TRBJ1-1	TGTGCCAGTAGTATAGGGACAGGGGGCGTGGGTGGGACTGAAGCTTTCTTT	CASSIGTGGVGGTEAFF
11	.	TRBV27	.	TRBJ2-1	TGTGCCAGCATCGTACGGAATGAGCAGTTCTTC	CASIVRNEQFF
14	.	TRBV18	.	TRBJ1-2	TGTGCCAGCTCACTGGGCGGGCTTAACTATGGCTACACCTTC	CASSLGGLNYGYTF
15	.	TRBV28	TRBD2	TRBJ2-7	TGTGCCAGCAGTCCCGGGACTAGGGACCTCTACGAGCAGTACTTC	CASSPGTRDLYEQYF
12	.	TRBV28	.	TRBJ1-1	TGTGCCAGCAGTTTACAGGGGACTGAAGCTTTCTTT	CASSLQGTEAFF
16	.	TRBV7-9	.	TRBJ1-4	TGTGCCAGCAGCTTAGGGGATGGGGGGGTCGGCGAAAAACTGTTTTTT	CASSLGDGGVGEKLFF
16	.	TRBV10-3	TRBD1	TRBJ1-1	TGTGCCATCAGTGATGCGATACAGGGGAGTCGGACTGAAGCTTTCTTT	CAISDAIQGSRTEAFF
18	.	TRBV5-1	.	TRBJ2-1	TGCGCCAGCAGCTTAGATCTTAGCGGCCCAAGCTCCTACAATGAGCAGTTCTTC	CASSLDLSGPSSYNEQFF
14	.	TRBV9	.	TRBJ1-1	TGTGCCAGCAGCGTAGATCAGGGGCACACTGAAGCTTTCTTT	CASSVDQGHTEAFF
15	.	TRBV5-1	.	TRBJ1-2	TGCGCCAGCAGCTTGTCGGGGACTACTAACTATGGCTACACCTTC	CASSLSGTTNYGYTF
15	.	TRBV18	.	TRBJ1-1	TGTGCCAGCTCAGAAAAACGGACAGCCAACACTGAAGCTTTCTTT	CASSEKRTANTEAFF
12	.	TRBV5-1	.	TRBJ2-5	TGCGCCAGCAGCTCGGAGGGAGAGACCCAGTACTTC	CASSSEGETQYF
12	medium-sized	TRBV2	.	TRBJ2-5	TGTGCCAGCGGGAGGCTCCAAGAGACCCAGTACTTC	CASGRLQETQYF